Below, one TCR beta chain is given with its context. Frequency alone marks this clone as medium-sized (0.01 to 0.1%); no count is stored. What this receptor recognizes is not known. The read terminates 3 residues ahead of where the CDR3 ends, so the germline J gene completes it. The germline V gene provides CDR1 SGHDN and CDR2 FVKESK. Unmatched junction bases come to 1, with V trimmed by 0 bases and J by 8 bases. The CDR3 starts with the cysteine, ends with the phenylalanine, and has 13 residues. Shown are 30 bases from within the CDR3, in frame from base 1. This sample is part of a study of T cells in women clearing cervical HPV infection (dated by TCRdb to the late 2010s). Some background on the complete study: The cases were around 23 women with histologically confirmed HPV16-related CIN3 or worse, and 2 of those women had invasive cancers. Because only a few women had HLA typing data, the possibility that HLA type acted as a confounder could not be ruled out. Cases had a median age of about 34 years and controls had a median age of about 37, with no significant differences in baseline characteristics. The parent cohort enrolled around 9,800 women aged 18 or older in Guanacaste, Costa Rica, during about 1992 to 1995 and followed them for approximately seven years. The 20 to 30 controls were women who cleared a single incident HPV16 infection within 12 months without developing precancer or cancer. An exploratory proof-of-principle case-control study, nested within the Guanacaste HPV Natural History Study in Costa Rica, was conducted to compare TCR repertoires across cervical HPV16 outcomes. Five blinded duplicates per group were added as quality controls, so that around 60 samples were obtained: 50 or so participants and some 10 replicates. For cases, the median interval between lesion detection and blood sampling was about 150 days, with an interquartile range of about 80 to 210 days. Blood from cases was collected at the visit where the lesion was first found, while blood from controls was collected once the infection could no longer be detected. Cases were matched to controls by age within five years and by the year the sample was collected. Paper-wide results and their limitations: TCR repertoire richness was significantly higher in CIN3+ cases than in controls across sequencing depths, while evenness did not differ. Because of the cross-sectional design, the study could not determine whether the associations came before infection or resulted from infection, and neither effector/memory subsets nor HPV-specific T cells were isolated. T-cell numbers per sample were unknown, so richness differences could reflect varying T-cell content rather than repertoire biology. TRBV6-7 relative abundance was lower in cases than in controls (roughly 0.11% versus 0.16%; Bonferroni P = 0.0008). Random forest classifiers that combined richness and V gene abundances separated cases from controls with an estimated AUC of approximately 0.79.

Every participant had a single incident cervical HPV16 infection, and prevalent HPV16 infections were excluded. Cervical HPV DNA was detected by MY09/MY11 PCR, and genotyping was performed by dot-blot hybridization. About 14 mL of heparinized blood was centrifuged, after which the buffy coat was aliquoted, frozen at -30 degrees C, and then stored at -80 degrees C. QIAGEN kits were used to extract genomic DNA from the buffy coat specimens. TCR beta CDR3 regions were amplified by multiplex PCR from an average of roughly 1,200 ng genomic DNA per sample using the immunoSEQ assay. To correct primer bias, the assay used a complete synthetic TCR repertoire to set an amplification baseline. The amplicons were sequenced using the Illumina platform. As for the authors' bioinformatics: Error correction of the sequences involved clustering with frequency ratios plus a modified nearest-neighbor algorithm, after which the sequences were analyzed in the immunoSEQ Analyzer using IMGT gene definitions. At each rarefaction depth, TCR richness and evenness were averaged across 20 rarefaction repeats, and any sample with fewer sequences than the depth was left out. V, D and J gene relative abundances were compared between groups with Wilcoxon rank sum tests, applying FDR correction. For the blinded duplicates, the intraclass correlation was 95% to 97% for TCR richness and averaged about 77% across around 66 gene segments. The clones in this table, taken by TCRdb from immuneACCESS, are in-frame only. Not every clone is retained; where verified, under half of the shortfall comes from an unresolved V gene, and the cause of the rest is unknown. That table is the source of V, J and clone size, and D and trimming were worked out from the DNA. The sample's records list around 31,000 clones. The ten largest clones take up 7.5% to 9.5% of the sample.

This chain is built from TRBV14 and TRBJ2-3; the junction holds 8 bases that match TRBD1. This TCR came from a woman between 18 and 70 years old with a cervical HPV16 infection that either progressed to CIN3+ or cleared (not recorded which). Sequencing used blood buffy coat. For the CDR3, the sequence is CASSQDRGLTQYF. The sequenced part of the CDR3 DNA is TGTGCCAGCAGCCAAGACAGGGGGCTTACG. With all but the CDR3 taken from the reference TRBV14 and TRBJ2-3 genes, the full variable domain is: EAGVTQFPSHSVIEKGQTVTLRCDPISGHDNLYWYRRVMGKEIKFLLHFVKESKQDESGMPNNRFLAERTGGTYSTLKVQPAELEDSGVYFCASSQDRGLTQYFGPGTRLTVL.